Reported below is one T cell receptor (beta chain). Which antigen it targets is not known. Base qualities are not at hand, and no much larger clone is one base apart. TCR CDR3 regions were amplified from genomic DNA by multiplex PCR using the deep immunoSEQ assay. Extracted genomic DNA from each cell subset was spread evenly across all wells of several immunoSEQ 96-well plates, with each plate serving as a replicate. For sorted subsets, about 200 ng genomic DNA, equal to tens of thousands of T cell genomes, was loaded into each replicate PCR. Purified libraries were measured with a Qubit 3.0 fluorometer, size-checked on a Bioanalyzer 2100, and measured again with the KAPA Library Quantification kit. Each immunoSEQ 96-well plate was sequenced on its own single-read 150-cycle Illumina NextSeq 550 flow cell. The authors processed their data as follows. The immunoSEQ output contained only junctional sequences without quality scores, so filtering could not match that applied to full-length reads. To assign V/J genes and CDR3, sequences were annotated against IMGT germline references using PyIR, a Python wrapper for IgBLAST v1.9. Any read was removed if the V/J assignment was weak (E-value above 1e-6), the CDR3 was missing, or the read contained stop codons, out-of-frame junctions, or ambiguous translated residues. V3J clonotypes were defined by identical inferred V gene, J gene, and CDR3 amino acid sequence. The percentage overlap between two repertoires was calculated by dividing the number of shared unique clonotypes by the size of the smaller repertoire. RTK rarefaction, the Chao1 estimator, and Recon v2.1 estimates of unobserved clonotypes were used to assess repertoire richness. Generation probabilities for all TCRbeta clonotypes obtained by the gDNA method from a handful of donors were computed using OLGA. The source is immuneACCESS, and TCRdb retained only in-frame sequences with V and J called. Part of the clones is not carried over; for the studies checked, unresolved V genes explain less than half of this, and the remainder is unexplained. The V and J calls and clone size were taken over from that table, and D and trimming were inferred from the DNA. The table for this sample lists some 1,100,000 clones; around three quarters of them were counted only once. The ten largest account for under 0.65% of the sample.

The donors were healthy, HIV-negative adults who had no recently reported acute infections or vaccinations. Only Caucasian adults living in Nashville, Tennessee, USA were represented among the donors. CD4+ T cells were enriched through magnetic negative selection, after which naive cells were positively selected on CD45RA and the remaining negative fraction served as the memory subset. Blood was collected by leukapheresis, and PBMCs were isolated by Ficoll-Histopaque density gradient centrifugation and then cryopreserved in liquid nitrogen vapor phase. Purity and quantity of every magnetically sorted T cell population were checked by analytical flow cytometry. Genomic DNA was isolated from every sorted fraction and measured by UV absorbance on a Nanodrop 2000c. Germline trimming: 4 bases from V, 4 bases from J; junction bases outside gene matches: 2. CDR1 MDHEN and CDR2 SYDVKM were looked up in the germline V gene. From its cysteine to its phenylalanine, the CDR3 spans 13 amino acids. The entry retains the CDR3 DNA only, 39 bases that are in frame from base 1.

The entry originates in a study of shared clonotypes between healthy human individuals (dated by TCRdb to the early 2020s). At the level of the whole study: The cohort included a few men and a couple of women between 18 and 49 years of age. For each donor, CD4 naive and CD4 memory were each given three plates, CD8 naive was given two plates, and CD8 memory was given one plate. Leukapheresis yielded between about 0.94 and 8.9 billion PBMCs per donor. To estimate repertoire size and how much clonotypes are shared between individuals, the study performed deep sequencing of blood TCR repertoires from a few healthy adults. To increase sequencing depth and limit assay-specific biases, different laboratories used diverse techniques to prepare libraries and sequence TCR repertoires.

Broad study findings and their caveats: Higher generation probabilities were observed for clonotypes shared by all four sorted-subset donors than for non-shared clonotypes. Sharing across a few donors was observed for approximately 5% of naive CD4, about 3.2% of naive CD8, over 2% of memory CD4, and less than 0.45% of memory CD8 clonotypes. Sampling was limited to blood, and TCR repertoires in tissue likely differ from TCR repertoires in blood. The genetic and exposure-history diversity represented was limited by the small number of donors. Naive subsets generally had larger estimated clonotype richness than memory subsets did. Pairwise subsampling led to the expectation that sequencing depth would affect the degree of clonotype sharing among donors. Incomplete sequencing was indicated by rarefaction of sorted-subset datasets, despite the large sequencing depth.

The rearrangement joined TRBV28 to TRBJ2-5, with TRBD2 identical over 8 junction bases. The TCR was taken from a man in his late teens or twenties in good health. Some clones in this sample may be carry-over from other donors' samples. The sample taken for sequencing was memory CD4+ T cells from PBMCs. Interpreted using the paper, the cell subset or site label stands for: CD45RA-negative fraction. DNA sequence: TGTGCCAGCAGTTCTAGCGGGTTAGAGACCCAGTACTTC. Its protein is CASSSSGLETQYF. The CDR3 plus the reference TRBV28 and TRBJ2-5 genes for the other parts give the full variable domain: DVKVTQSSRYLVKRTGEKVFLECVQDMDHENMFWYRQDPGLGLRLIYFSYDVKMKEKGDIPEGYSVSREKKERFSLILESASTNQTSMYLCASSSSGLETQYFGPGTRLLVL.